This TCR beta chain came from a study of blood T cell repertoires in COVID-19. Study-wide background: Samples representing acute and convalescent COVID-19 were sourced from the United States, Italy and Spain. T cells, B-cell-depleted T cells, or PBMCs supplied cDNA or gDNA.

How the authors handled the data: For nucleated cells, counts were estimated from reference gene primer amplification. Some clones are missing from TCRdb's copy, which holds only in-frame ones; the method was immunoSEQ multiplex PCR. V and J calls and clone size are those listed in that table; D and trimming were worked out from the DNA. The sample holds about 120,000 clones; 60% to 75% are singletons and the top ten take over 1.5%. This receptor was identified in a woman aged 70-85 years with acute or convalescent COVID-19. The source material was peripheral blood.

The CDR3 is CASSERGARLAAPQYF. DNA of the CDR3: TGTGCCAGCAGTGAACGGGGGGCGCGGCTAGCGGCCCCGCAGTATTTT. This chain links TRBV6-1 with TRBJ2-3; TRBD2 might be the D (7 bases). Germline V lookup: CDR1 MNHNS, CDR2 SASEGT. This CDR3 region has 16 residues. The V end lost 2 bases, the J end lost 10 bases, and 22 bases lay between the germline ends.